Here is one T cell receptor (beta chain) with its context. The sample is drawn from a study of technical replicates of blood from several donors. Germline V gene data show CDR1 as SGHVS and CDR2 as FQNEAQ. The CDR3 contains 16 residues. The V gene lost 2 bases and the J gene lost 0 bases, with 12 bases spanning the gap. The method was immunoSEQ multiplex PCR; TCRdb's version includes in-frame clones alone and lacks a portion of them. The sample contains about 97,000 clones, 96% of which appear only once. The sample consisted of T cells isolated from PBMCs. The receptor comes from a human donor in good health. The chain joins TRBV7-8 to TRBJ2-3; D not resolved. The CDR3 DNA is TGTGCCAGCAGCTTAAAGACTCCTCAAAGCACAGATACGCAGTATTTT. This codes for CASSLKTPQSTDTQYF.